These 30 T cell receptor beta chains came from one sample sequenced in a study of blood T cell repertoires in COVID-19. Sequenced by immunoSEQ multiplex PCR; TCRdb stores in-frame clones only, minus some. The sample gives 490,000 or so clones, 80% to 90% of which show up once; approximately 8% is in the top ten. The sample taken for sequencing was PBMCs or T cells enriched from blood (not recorded which). Every receptor here comes from a woman in her sixties or seventies who had recovered from COVID-19.

In its sample, this clone was seen a few times. The chain uses TRBV7-2 and TRBJ2-3, with D possibly matching TRBD2 (6 bases). The CDR3 totals 16 residues. Per germline, CDR1 SGHTA and CDR2 FQGNSA. V was cut by 1 base and J by 2 bases, with 13 bases left in between. The CDR3, as DNA: TGTGCCAGCAGCTTAGTGGGGGGATCATACACAGATACGCAGTATTTT. Protein sequence: CASSLVGGSYTDTQYF.

The chain combines TRBV2 with TRBJ2-3, with 8 positions matching TRBD2. The CDR3 extends over 13 amino acids. V lost 6 bases, J lost 5 bases, and 4 bases stayed unmatched. Germline-derived CDR1 and CDR2 are SNHLY and FYNNEI. The DNA of the CDR3 is TGTGCCAGCAGAACGGGGGGGCGAGATACGCAGTATTTT. Amino acid sequence: CASRTGGRDTQYF. The full variable domain, rest sourced from reference TRBV2 and TRBJ2-3, is EPEVTQTPSHQVTQMGQEVILRCVPISNHLYFYWYRQILGQKVEFLVSFYNNEISEKSEIFDDQFSVERPDGSNFTLKIRSTKLEDSAMYFCASRTGGRDTQYFGPGTRLTVL.

The chain links TRBV5-1 to TRBJ2-3; D is perhaps TRBD1 (6 bases). The CDR3 contains 15 residues. V was pared by 4 bases and J by 1 base, with 13 bases between. Germline loops: CDR1 SGHRS, CDR2 YFSETQ. The CDR3 loop reads CASSTWTVRTDTQYF. The DNA of the CDR3 is TGCGCCAGCAGCACCTGGACAGTCCGCACAGATACGCAGTATTTT.

The chain links TRBV20-1 to TRBJ2-1; D ambiguous. This CDR3 has 8 amino acids. CDR1 DFQATT and CDR2 SNEGSKA come from the germline V gene (reference sequence). Trimming cost V 4 bases and J 15 bases, with 7 bases left between them. This CDR3 reads CSAMTGFF. The CDR3 region has the DNA TGCAGTGCTATGACGGGGTTCTTC.

The rearrangement links TRBV10-3 to TRBJ1-1; 7 nucleotides align to TRBD1. Germline V gene sequence: CDR1 ENHRY, CDR2 SYGVKD. This CDR3 has 15 residues. Trimming at V came to 2 bases and at J to 5 bases, leaving 8 bases not matched to a gene. The CDR3 protein is CAISEVDRAGTEAFF. CDR3 nucleotides: TGTGCCATCAGTGAGGTCGACAGGGCGGGTACTGAAGCTTTCTTT.

This chain uses TRBV4-1 with TRBJ1-2; D possibly corresponds to TRBD1 (6 bases). The V gene's germline CDR1 is MGHRA and CDR2 YSYEKL. V gave up 4 bases and J gave up 1 base, with 13 bases separating them. This CDR3 has 15 amino acids. This CDR3 reads CASSPAPGDNYGYTF. The CDR3 coding sequence is TGCGCCAGCAGCCCCGCTCCAGGGGATAACTATGGCTACACCTTC.

This chain connects TRBV14 to TRBJ1-4; D is possibly TRBD1 (6 bases). The CDR3 length is 13 residues. Between the trimmed V and J ends, which lost 0 bases and 10 bases, there was a span of 9 bases. The germline CDR1 and CDR2 sequences are SGHDN and FVKESK. The CDR3 coding sequence is TGTGCCAGCAGCCAAGATCTCAGGGGAAAACTGTTTTTT. Protein sequence: CASSQDLRGKLFF.

The V call is TRBV6-2 or TRBV6-3, the J call TRBJ1-5; D gene unclear. Germline loops: CDR1 MNHEY, CDR2 SVGEGT. V shed 3 bases and J shed 0 bases, with 9 bases lying between them. This CDR3 comprises 15 residues. The CDR3 protein is CASSYPFYSNQPQHF. The CDR3 DNA reads as TGTGCCAGCAGTTATCCGTTCTATAGCAATCAGCCCCAGCATTTT.

The CDR3: CASSPLGGWNTQYF. The CDR3 DNA is TGTGCCAGCAGCCCCCTAGGGGGATGGAATACGCAGTATTTT. The V and J genes are TRBV3-1 (or the pseudogene TRBV3-2) and TRBJ2-3; possible D gene TRBD1, 6 bases. Germline loops: CDR1 LGHDT, CDR2 YNNKEL (reference sequence). Trimming pared 4 bases from V and 7 bases from J, leaving 15 bases between. This CDR3 region has 14 residues.

The table lists this clone with a count of one. The CDR3 loop reads CASIQGALGPGELFF. The CDR3 nucleotides are TGTGCCAGCATACAGGGGGCGCTGGGTCCCGGGGAGCTGTTTTTT. The V call is TRBV19, the J call TRBJ2-2, with 9 bases identical to TRBD1. Trimming at V came to 9 bases and at J to 6 bases, leaving 11 bases not matched to a gene. Germline-derived CDR1 and CDR2 are LNHDA and SQIVND (reference sequence). The CDR3 runs to 15 residues. Drawing the rest from reference TRBV19 and TRBJ2-2, the complete variable domain is DGGITQSPKYLFRKEGQNVTLSCEQNLNHDAMYWYRQDPGQGLRLIYYSQIVNDFQKGDIAEGYSVSREKKESFPLTVTSAQKNPTAFYLCASIQGALGPGELFFGEGSRLTVL.

The chain recombines TRBV9 with TRBJ1-6, with 8 bases aligning to TRBD1. This CDR3 is 15 amino acids long. The J segment lost 7 bases and the V segment lost 4 bases, leaving 7 bases of the junction unmatched. Germline values: CDR1 SGDLS, CDR2 YYNGEE. CDR3 nucleotides: TGTGCCAGCAGCCCCCTCGGACAGGGCAATTCACCCCTCCACTTT. Its translation is CASSPLGQGNSPLHF.

The chain joins TRBV30 to TRBJ2-2; 9 bases agree with TRBD1. The germline gives CDR1 GTSNPN, CDR2 SVGIG (reference sequence). J lost 4 bases, V lost 7 bases, and 7 bases had no gene match. The CDR3 is 14 amino acids. This chain's CDR3 is CASAGQGVTGELFF. CDR3 coding DNA: TGTGCCTCGGCGGGACAGGGAGTCACCGGGGAGCTGTTTTTT.

The rearrangement uses TRBV9 and TRBJ2-2, with D perhaps TRBD2 (6 bases). The CDR3 spans 16 residues. CDR1 and CDR2 (germline): SGDLS, YYNGEE. Trimming removed 4 bases at V and 8 bases at J, with 21 bases between. The CDR3 region has the DNA TGTGCCAGCAGCCTAGCGACTAGTTCGTTGATGGGGGAGCTGTTTTTT. Amino acids: CASSLATSSLMGELFF.

This clone was counted a single time. Written as DNA, the CDR3 is TGTGCCACCAGCCAGGGGATCGGGCAGTTCTTC. It is translated as CATSQGIGQFF. V is TRBV24-1 and J is TRBJ2-1; TRBD1 is a possible D gene (6 bases). The V gene's germline CDR1 is KGHDR and CDR2 SFDVKD. The CDR3 totals 11 residues. V was pared by 7 bases and J by 12 bases, with 12 bases between.

The rearrangement links TRBV6-1 to TRBJ1-1; tentatively, D is TRBD1 (6 bases). Germline CDR1 reads MNHNS; CDR2 reads SASEGT. The V end lost 3 bases, the J end lost 0 bases, and 11 bases lay between the germline ends. This CDR3 spans 15 amino acids. CDR3 sequence reads: CASSDQGRLNTEAFF. CDR3 coding DNA: TGTGCCAGCAGTGACCAGGGGCGACTGAACACTGAAGCTTTCTTT.

V gene TRBV10-3 combines with J gene TRBJ2-2; TRBD2 agrees at 8 bases. This CDR3 spans 14 amino acids. The V and J ends lost 4 bases and 7 bases, in that order; junction bases with no gene match: 5. Germline V lookup: CDR1 ENHRY, CDR2 SYGVKD. CDR3 nucleotides: TGTGCCATCAGTGGCGGGGGGCTGGTCGGGGAGCTGTTTTTT. Protein: CAISGGGLVGELFF.

The chain carries TRBV2 and TRBJ2-3, with 13 bases matching TRBD2. Trimming at V came to 8 bases and at J to 1 base, leaving 3 bases not matched to a gene. The CDR3 is 15 residues long. The V gene's germline CDR1 is SNHLY and CDR2 FYNNEI. The CDR3 region has the DNA TGTGCCAGCCGCACTAGCGGGGGGGGCACAGATACGCAGTATTTT. Translating gives CASRTSGGGTDTQYF.

This clone came up a few times. Other DNA sequences of this sample code for an identical CDR3. The CDR3 sequence is CASSSRGQNTEAFF. As DNA, the CDR3 is TGTGCCAGCAGCTCGCGAGGACAGAACACTGAAGCTTTCTTT. The chain links TRBV5-5 to TRBJ1-1; D perhaps matches TRBD1 (5 bases). The CDR3 sequence is 14 residues long. Germline-derived CDR1 and CDR2 are SGHKS and YYEKEE (reference sequence). The V and J ends lost 3 bases and 1 base respectively, with 10 bases between them.

Concerning this clone itself: One end of the junction fails to match germline, which may point to a read error. This chain joins TRBV7-7 and TRBJ2-3; weak D call: TRBD2 (5 bases). Germline-derived CDR1 and CDR2 are SSHAT and FNYEAQ (reference sequence). The CDR3 sequence is 13 residues long. The CDR3 spells CASSPPGVDTQYF. The DNA of the CDR3 is TGTGCTAGCAGCCCCCCCGGGGTAGATACGCAGTATTTT.

This sequence joins TRBV5-1 and TRBJ2-2, with a possible D match to TRBD1 (5 bases). Germline lookup yields CDR1 SGHRS and CDR2 YFSETQ. The V end was cut by 2 bases, the J end by 1 base, with 9 bases between. The CDR3 spans 15 residues. This CDR3 reads CASSFGQGNTGELFF. CDR3 bases: TGCGCCAGCAGCTTTGGGCAGGGGAACACCGGGGAGCTGTTTTTT. Filled out from reference TRBV5-1 and TRBJ2-2, the complete variable domain reads KAGVTQTPRYLIKTRGQQVTLSCSPISGHRSVSWYQQTPGQGLQFLFEYFSETQRNKGNFPGRFSGRQFSNSRSEMNVSTLELGDSALYLCASSFGQGNTGELFFGEGSRLTVL.

The chain combines TRBV10-2 with TRBJ2-2; D not resolved. Germline-derived CDR1 and CDR2 are WSHSY and SAAADI. Trimming shortened V by 8 bases and J by 7 bases, and 8 bases separated the two germline ends. The CDR3 totals 11 residues. The DNA for the CDR3 is TGCGCCAGCCGAACGGGCGGGGAGCTGTTTTTT. This codes for CASRTGGELFF.

In this sample, this clone turned up a few times. This chain joins TRBV28 and TRBJ1-5; maybe TRBD1 (5 bases). CDR1 is MDHEN and CDR2 is SYDVKM in the germline V gene. The CDR3 has 16 residues. Deletions cut 1 base from V and 2 bases from J, with 12 bases between. This CDR3 is CASSLFRGGGNQPQHF. DNA of the CDR3: TGTGCCAGCAGTTTATTCCGGGGGGGTGGCAATCAGCCCCAGCATTTT.

The genes are TRBV11-2 and TRBJ2-6, with D possibly TRBD1 on 5 matching bases. In germline, CDR1 is SGHAT, CDR2 FQNNGV. This CDR3 region has 15 residues. Trimming removed 4 bases from V and 4 bases from J, with 11 bases in between. The CDR3 sequence: CASSSGPGGANVLTF. The DNA for the CDR3 is TGTGCCAGCAGCTCGGGTCCAGGGGGGGCCAACGTCCTGACTTTC.

V usage is TRBV27 and J usage is TRBJ2-2; no clear D gene. The CDR3 contains 15 residues. V gave up 6 bases and J gave up 0 bases, with 11 bases separating them. CDR1 MNHEY and CDR2 SMNVEV come from the germline V gene (reference sequence). In DNA form, the CDR3 reads TGTGCCAGCAGCCCACTATGGTCGAACACCGGGGAGCTGTTTTTT. This encodes CASSPLWSNTGELFF.

The chain joins TRBV10-3 to TRBJ1-5; D ambiguous. This CDR3 is built from 14 residues. V was trimmed by 2 bases and J by 3 bases, leaving 8 bases between them. Germline assignment: CDR1 ENHRY and CDR2 SYGVKD. The CDR3 coding sequence is TGTGCCATCAGTGAGAAACACCTCAATCAGCCCCAGCATTTT. It is translated as CAISEKHLNQPQHF.

The CDR3 bases are TGTGCCAGCTCACCACCAACTATTCGGAGTAATGAGCAGTTCTTC. Translating it yields CASSPPTIRSNEQFF. The chain joins TRBV18 to TRBJ2-1; the D is unclear. The CDR3 loop spans 15 amino acids. Germline values: CDR1 KGHSH, CDR2 LQKENI. V lost 0 bases and J lost 7, with 13 bases in between.

This clone occurred once. The chain is built from TRBV7-6 and TRBJ2-5; no definite D call. The germline V and J ends were trimmed by 2 bases and 5 bases, with 15 bases remaining between them. From germline, CDR1 is SGHVS and CDR2 FNYEAQ. This CDR3 spans 15 amino acids. The CDR3 reads CASSLSPTVRETQYF. In nucleotides, the CDR3 is TGTGCCAGCAGCTTATCCCCGACCGTGAGGGAGACCCAGTACTTC. The full variable domain, in which reference TRBV7-6 and TRBJ2-5 provide the parts outside the CDR3, is GAGVSQSPRYKVTKRGQDVALRCDPISGHVSLYWYRQALGQGPEFLTYFNYEAQQDKSGLPNDRFSAERPEGSISTLTIQRTEQRDSAMYRCASSLSPTVRETQYFGPGTRLLVL.

The chain combines TRBV6-5 with TRBJ1-5, with D uncertain. V lost 4 bases to trimming and J lost 4 bases, with 8 bases between them. From germline, CDR1 is MNHEY and CDR2 SVGAGI. The CDR3 sequence is 13 residues long. CDR3 residues: CASSLTDNQPQHF. DNA of the CDR3: TGTGCCAGCAGTTTAACAGATAATCAGCCCCAGCATTTT.

A single count supports this clone. The genes are TRBV4-1 and TRBJ1-6, with TRBD1 matching 9 bases. V dropped 1 base and J dropped 8; count of bases not matched to a gene: 3. CDR1 and CDR2 from the germline V gene are MGHRA and YSYEKL. The CDR3 contains 15 residues. As DNA, the CDR3 is TGCGCCAGCAGCCAAGGAGGACAGGGGTATTCACCCCTCCACTTT. As protein: CASSQGGQGYSPLHF.

This clone was seen a single time. The CDR3 DNA follows: TGTGCCAGCAGTCGGACAGGGGGAGAGAATGGCTACACCTTC. This sequence encodes CASSRTGGENGYTF. The chain recombines TRBV27 with TRBJ1-2, with 10 positions matching TRBD1. The CDR3 is made up of 14 amino acids. V dropped 5 bases and J dropped 6; count of bases not matched to a gene: 6. Germline loops: CDR1 MNHEY, CDR2 SMNVEV (reference sequence).